Listed below are T cell receptor beta chains from one sample, sequenced in a study of shared T cell receptors in the human thymus. Profiling relied on immunoSEQ multiplex PCR, and the TCRdb table lists in-frame clones only, not all of them. Among over 65,000 clones listed, roughly 95% were seen once. Material: thymocytes. These receptor sequences come from a human donor. The CDR3 runs from the conserved cysteine through the conserved F or W. D genes are given only for firm matches. Expanded clones get a size class; other rows say once, few or many, or leave the size out.

TRBJ2-7 | TRBD1 | TRBV4-3 | - | CASSLRDRGPYYEQYF | TGCGCCAGCAGCCTTCGGGACAGGGGACCCTACTACGAGCAGTACTTC
TRBJ2-1 | TRBD2 | TRBV15 | - | CATSRGGAGIRSYNEQFF | TGTGCCACCAGCAGAGGGGGAGCGGGGATTCGCTCCTACAATGAGCAGTTCTTC
TRBJ2-7 | TRBD2 | TRBV2 | - | CASRTGGNSYEQYF | TGTGCCAGCAGGACGGGGGGGAACTCCTACGAGCAGTACTTC
TRBJ2-1 | TRBD1 | TRBV5-3 | - | CARSEKTVQGAPQFF | TGTGCCAGAAGCGAAAAGACCGTACAGGGGGCACCGCAGTTCTTC
TRBJ1-2 | - | TRBV4-3 | - | CASSQVKDDGYTF | TGCGCCAGCAGCCAAGTTAAAGATGATGGCTACACCTTC
TRBJ2-1 | - | TRBV7-9 | - | CASSLRAPEEGNEQFF | TGTGCCAGCAGCCTTCGAGCCCCAGAGGAGGGGAATGAGCAGTTCTTC
TRBJ2-6 | - | TRBV9 | - | CASSLPEDSGANVLTF | TGTGCCAGCAGTCTACCGGAGGACTCTGGGGCCAACGTCCTGACTTTC
TRBJ1-1 | - | TRBV4-1 | once | CASSQEEQLDTEAFF | TGCGCCAGCAGCCAAGAGGAGCAGTTAGACACTGAAGCTTTCTTT
TRBJ2-3 | TRBD2 | TRBV29-1 | - | CSVPKDGGSADTQYF | TGCAGCGTTCCGAAGGACGGGGGGTCCGCAGATACGCAGTATTTT
TRBJ2-7 | - | TRBV14 | - | CASSQDGTGNLSYEQYF | TGTGCCAGCAGCCAAGATGGCACCGGGAACCTCTCCTACGAGCAGTACTTC
TRBJ2-7 | TRBD2 | TRBV5-5 | - | CASSLLAGAQRKNEQYF | TGTGCCAGCAGCTTACTAGCGGGGGCCCAAAGAAAAAACGAGCAGTACTTC
TRBJ2-7 | - | TRBV4-3 | - | CASSQARTAPSYEQYF | TGCGCCAGCAGCCAAGCCCGGACAGCACCATCCTACGAGCAGTACTTC
TRBJ1-1 | - | TRBV15 | - | CATSRGGITSLNTEAFF | TGTGCCACCAGCAGAGGGGGGATAACTTCCTTGAACACTGAAGCTTTCTTT
TRBJ2-3 | - | TRBV30 | - | CAWRTGARRGVNTQYF | TGTGCCTGGAGGACAGGAGCCCGGCGCGGTGTGAATACGCAGTATTTT
TRBJ1-1 | - | TRBV10-3 | once | CAIGRGGRTEAFF | TGTGCCATCGGTCGGGGGGGGAGAACTGAAGCTTTCTTT
TRBJ1-1 | - | TRBV11-3 | - | CASSLGQGTTEAFF | TGTGCCAGCAGCTTAGGTCAGGGGACCACTGAAGCTTTCTTT
TRBJ2-1 | - | TRBV14 | - | CASSQVDVSYNEQFF | TGTGCCAGCAGCCAAGTCGACGTCTCCTACAATGAGCAGTTCTTC
TRBJ2-2 | - | TRBV27 | - | CASGNPLQGPITGELFF | TGTGCCAGCGGGAACCCGTTACAGGGACCGATCACCGGGGAGCTGTTTTTT
TRBJ1-2 | - | TRBV7-9 | - | CASRRGEVSYGYTF | TGTGCCAGCAGACGAGGGGAAGTGAGCTATGGCTACACCTTC
TRBJ1-4 | - | TRBV5-6 | - | CASSLEVSGEGNEKLFF | TGTGCCAGCAGCTTGGAGGTGTCCGGGGAAGGGAATGAAAAACTGTTTTTT
TRBJ1-1 | TRBD1 | TRBV7-6 | - | CAVVGGSEAFF | TGTGCCGTAGTAGGGGGCTCTGAAGCTTTCTTT
TRBJ2-5 | TRBD1 | TRBV14 | - | CASSPRDRSLQETQYF | TGTGCCAGCAGCCCCCGGGACAGGTCCCTCCAAGAGACCCAGTACTTC
TRBJ1-2 | - | TRBV21-1 | once | CASSITGGAVNYGYTF | TGTGCCAGCAGCATCACAGGGGGCGCGGTAAACTATGGCTACACCTTC